This TCR beta chain was documented in a study of T cell changes during pregnancy in multiple sclerosis. The CDR3 is 16 residues long. V shed 3 bases and J 5 bases; nucleotides not matched to a gene: 7. Looked up from germline, CDR1 is ENHRY and CDR2 is SYGVKD. Sequenced by immunoSEQ multiplex PCR; TCRdb stores in-frame clones only, minus some. In the table there are about 98,000 clones, about 90% of which are singletons. The gene calls are TRBV10-3 and TRBJ2-1; 10 positions agree with TRBD2. The TCR comes from a female donor in good health, enrolled as a control in a pregnancy study. The source was peripheral blood, collected after pregnancy. CDR3 bases: TGTGCCATCAGTGACAGGACTAGCGGTATCAACAATGAGCAGTTCTTC. Its translation is CAISDRTSGINNEQFF.